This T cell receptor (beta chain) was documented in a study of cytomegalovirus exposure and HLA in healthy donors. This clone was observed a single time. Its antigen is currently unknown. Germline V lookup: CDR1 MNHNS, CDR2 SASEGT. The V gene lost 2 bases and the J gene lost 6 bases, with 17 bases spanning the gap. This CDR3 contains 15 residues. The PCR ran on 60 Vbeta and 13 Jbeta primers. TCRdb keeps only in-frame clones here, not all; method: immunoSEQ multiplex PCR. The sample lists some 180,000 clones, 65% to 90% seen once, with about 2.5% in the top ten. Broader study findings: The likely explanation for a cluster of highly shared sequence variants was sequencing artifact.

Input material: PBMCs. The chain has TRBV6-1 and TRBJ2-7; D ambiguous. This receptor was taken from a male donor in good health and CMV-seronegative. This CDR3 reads CASSELTGNQAEQYF. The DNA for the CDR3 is TGTGCCAGCAGTGAACTTACTGGAAACCAGGCCGAGCAGTACTTC.